This T cell receptor (beta chain) was obtained from a study of shared clonotypes between healthy human individuals. This CDR3 spans 15 amino acids. V lost 0 bases and J lost 2, with 10 bases in between. Germline loops: CDR1 SGHDN, CDR2 FVKESK. This clone was detected only once. Sequenced by immunoSEQ multiplex PCR; TCRdb stores in-frame clones only, minus some. The sample records some 2 million clones, 90% to 95% being singletons. The chain recombines TRBV14 with TRBJ1-1; D gene ambiguous. Sequenced input: naive CD4+ T cells sorted from blood. Subset noted: CD45RA+ positively selected. The source of this sequence is a man aged 18 to 35 in good health. CDR3 loop: CASSQEITANTEAFF. The CDR3 DNA reads as TGTGCCAGCAGCCAAGAAATAACAGCAAACACTGAAGCTTTCTTT.